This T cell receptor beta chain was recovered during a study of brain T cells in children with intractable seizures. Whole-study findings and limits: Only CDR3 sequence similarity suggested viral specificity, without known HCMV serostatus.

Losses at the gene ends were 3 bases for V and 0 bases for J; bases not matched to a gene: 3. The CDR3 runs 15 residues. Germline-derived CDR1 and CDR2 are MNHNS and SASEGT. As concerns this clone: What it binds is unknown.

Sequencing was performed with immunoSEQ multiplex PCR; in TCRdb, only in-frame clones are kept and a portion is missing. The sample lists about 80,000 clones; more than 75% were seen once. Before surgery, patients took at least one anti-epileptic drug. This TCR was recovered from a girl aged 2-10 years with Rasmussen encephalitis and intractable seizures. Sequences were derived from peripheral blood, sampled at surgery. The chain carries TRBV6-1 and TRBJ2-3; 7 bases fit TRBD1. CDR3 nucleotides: TGTGCCAGCAGTGATCAGGGGGTGAGCACAGATACGCAGTATTTT. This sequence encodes CASSDQGVSTDTQYF.